These T cell receptor beta chains were read from a single sample in a study of blood T cell repertoires in COVID-19. The repertoire was sequenced with immunoSEQ multiplex PCR; TCRdb's copy has only in-frame clones and lacks some. The table includes hundreds of thousands of clones, approximately 86% detected once. Material for sequencing was peripheral blood. Source of these receptors: a woman younger than 45 who had recovered from COVID-19. The CDR3 runs from the conserved cysteine through the conserved F or W. A D gene is named only where the DNA matches it firmly. Some rows have no size entry. The others give once, few or many, or a class for an expanded clone.

J gene: TRBJ2-3
D gene: TRBD1
clone size: .
V gene: TRBV30
CDR3 DNA: TGTGCCTGGAGTCTGGACAGGGGTGGTGGAGATACGCAGTATTTT
CDR3 protein: CAWSLDRGGGDTQYF

J gene: TRBJ2-3
D gene: TRBD1
clone size: .
V gene: TRBV9
CDR3 DNA: TGTGCCAGCAAGCCTGGGACAGGGGTAAGAGATACGCAGTATTTT
CDR3 protein: CASKPGTGVRDTQYF

J gene: TRBJ2-1
D gene: TRBD2
clone size: .
V gene: TRBV5-1
CDR3 DNA: TGCGCCAGCAGCTTGGCACCTCGCGGGAGGGTTTCCTACAATGAGCAGTTCTTC
CDR3 protein: CASSLAPRGRVSYNEQFF

J gene: TRBJ1-5
D gene: .
clone size: .
V gene: TRBV5-5
CDR3 DNA: TGTGCCAGCAGCTGGCAGGGGAATAGCAATCAGCCCCAGCATTTT
CDR3 protein: CASSWQGNSNQPQHF

J gene: TRBJ2-5
D gene: .
clone size: .
V gene: TRBV28
CDR3 DNA: TGTGCCAGCAGTAGGGGAGAGACCCAGTACTTC
CDR3 protein: CASSRGETQYF

J gene: TRBJ2-3
D gene: .
clone size: .
V gene: TRBV25-1
CDR3 DNA: TGTGCCAGCAGTTCCCTGACGGAGATCACAGATACGCAGTATTTT
CDR3 protein: CASSSLTEITDTQYF

J gene: TRBJ1-2
D gene: .
clone size: .
V gene: TRBV28
CDR3 DNA: TGTGCCAGCAGCTGGGGGGACGGGGTCTATGGCTACACCTTC
CDR3 protein: CASSWGDGVYGYTF

J gene: TRBJ2-7
D gene: TRBD2
clone size: once
V gene: TRBV7-9
CDR3 DNA: TGTGCCAGCAGCCAGGCGGGGGGTAACGAGCAGTACTTC
CDR3 protein: CASSQAGGNEQYF

J gene: TRBJ2-3
D gene: .
clone size: .
V gene: TRBV7-2
CDR3 DNA: TGTGCCAGCAGCCCGAGTATAGATACGCAGTATTTT
CDR3 protein: CASSPSIDTQYF

J gene: TRBJ2-7
D gene: .
clone size: .
V gene: TRBV28
CDR3 DNA: TGTGCCAGCAGTTTTAGACTTAGGGGGAGCCCCTACGAGCAGTACTTC
CDR3 protein: CASSFRLRGSPYEQYF

J gene: TRBJ2-3
D gene: .
clone size: .
V gene: TRBV28
CDR3 DNA: TGTGCCAGCAGTACTATCCCGGGCACAGATACGCAGTATTTT
CDR3 protein: CASSTIPGTDTQYF

J gene: TRBJ2-5
D gene: .
clone size: .
V gene: TRBV7-6
CDR3 DNA: TGTGCCAGCAGCTCGGGGGAGACGGAGACCCAGTACTTC
CDR3 protein: CASSSGETETQYF

J gene: TRBJ1-5
D gene: .
clone size: .
V gene: TRBV5-1
CDR3 DNA: TGCGCCAGCAGCGTGGACAGTAGGAGCAATCAGCCCCAGCATTTT
CDR3 protein: CASSVDSRSNQPQHF

J gene: TRBJ1-4
D gene: .
clone size: .
V gene: TRBV18
CDR3 DNA: TGTGCCAGCTCACCGCGACAGAATGAAAAACTGTTTTTT
CDR3 protein: CASSPRQNEKLFF

J gene: TRBJ2-4
D gene: TRBD1
clone size: few
V gene: TRBV5-1
CDR3 DNA: TGCGCCAGCAGCTTGGGGACAGGGGAGAACATTCAGTACTTC
CDR3 protein: CASSLGTGENIQYF

J gene: TRBJ2-3
D gene: .
clone size: .
V gene: TRBV4-2
CDR3 DNA: TGTGCCAGCAGCCAAGATTTCCTAGCCATAAGCACAGATACGCAGTATTTT
CDR3 protein: CASSQDFLAISTDTQYF

J gene: TRBJ2-1
D gene: TRBD1
clone size: .
V gene: TRBV7-2
CDR3 DNA: TGTGCCAGCAGCTCGGACAGGGCCAATGAGCAGTTCTTC
CDR3 protein: CASSSDRANEQFF

J gene: TRBJ1-1
D gene: TRBD1
clone size: .
V gene: TRBV7-2
CDR3 DNA: TGTGCCAGCAGCTTTTTACCGGGACAGGGGGTACCTGAAGCTTTCTTT
CDR3 protein: CASSFLPGQGVPEAFF

J gene: TRBJ2-5
D gene: TRBD1
clone size: .
V gene: TRBV5-6
CDR3 DNA: TGTGCCAGCAGCTTGGCCTGGAGAGGGACAGGGCAAGAGACCCAGTACTTC
CDR3 protein: CASSLAWRGTGQETQYF

J gene: TRBJ2-1
D gene: .
clone size: .
V gene: TRBV5-8
CDR3 DNA: TGTGCCAGCAGCTTGGGCGGAGGGTACAATGAGCAGTTCTTC
CDR3 protein: CASSLGGGYNEQFF

J gene: TRBJ1-1
D gene: .
clone size: once
V gene: TRBV25-1
CDR3 DNA: TGTGCCAGCAGTATCTCTGGGGCTGCGGCTTTCTTT
CDR3 protein: CASSISGAAAFF

J gene: TRBJ1-3
D gene: .
clone size: few
V gene: TRBV7-8
CDR3 DNA: TGTGCCAGCAGCCTTAGAGTCTCTGGAAACACCATATATTTT
CDR3 protein: CASSLRVSGNTIYF

J gene: TRBJ1-2
D gene: TRBD1
clone size: .
V gene: TRBV5-1
CDR3 DNA: TGCGCCAGCAGCTCTCGACAGGGATCTAACTATGGCTACACCTTC
CDR3 protein: CASSSRQGSNYGYTF

J gene: TRBJ2-2
D gene: .
clone size: .
V gene: TRBV5-6
CDR3 DNA: TGTGCCAGCAGCTTTATGTCAGGTGGGACCGGGGAGCTGTTTTTT
CDR3 protein: CASSFMSGGTGELFF

J gene: TRBJ1-4
D gene: .
clone size: once
V gene: TRBV19
CDR3 DNA: TGTGCCAGTAGTATCCCAGAACACGCAACTAATGAAAAACTGTTTTTT
CDR3 protein: CASSIPEHATNEKLFF

J gene: TRBJ2-1
D gene: TRBD2
clone size: .
V gene: TRBV5-1
CDR3 DNA: TGCGCCAGCCAGCGGGAGGCCCAGACCTACAATGAGCAGTTCTTC
CDR3 protein: CASQREAQTYNEQFF